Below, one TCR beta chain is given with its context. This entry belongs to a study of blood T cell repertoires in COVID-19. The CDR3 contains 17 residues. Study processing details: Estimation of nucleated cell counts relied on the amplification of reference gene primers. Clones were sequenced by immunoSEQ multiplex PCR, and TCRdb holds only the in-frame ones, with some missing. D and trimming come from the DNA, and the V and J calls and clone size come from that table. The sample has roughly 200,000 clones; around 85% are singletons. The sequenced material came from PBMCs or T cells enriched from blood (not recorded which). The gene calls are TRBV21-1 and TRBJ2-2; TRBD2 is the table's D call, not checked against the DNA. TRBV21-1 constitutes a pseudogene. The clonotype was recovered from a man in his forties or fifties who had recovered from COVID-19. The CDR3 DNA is TGTGCCAGCAGCAATAGGGAGACTTACGCGAACACCGGGGAGCTGTTTTTT. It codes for CASSNRETYANTGELFF.